The rows below give T cell receptor beta chains drawn from one sample of a study of blood T cells in healthy people across ages. TCRdb independently ran MiXCR on the 5' RACE reads; one entry per CDR3 protein. The sample has about 680,000 distinct CDR3 sequences, approximately 49% seen once. Sequenced: blood. Source of these receptors: a woman in her sixties or seventies in good health. Both conserved end residues are part of each CDR3. The order of the fields is J gene, D gene, V gene, clone size, CDR3 length, CDR3 protein, CDR3 DNA. A D gene is named only where the DNA matches it firmly. Clone size is given for some rows only: seen once, a few or many times, or a class if the clone is expanded.

J: TRBJ1-5
D: NA
V: TRBV28
size: NA
length: 15
CDR3: CASSPGNDGNQPQHF
DNA: TGTGCCAGCAGTCCGGGAAACGATGGCAATCAGCCCCAGCATTTT

J: TRBJ2-5
D: TRBD1
V: TRBV29-1
size: few
length: 15
CDR3: CSVELTGGIRETQYF
DNA: TGCAGCGTTGAACTAACAGGGGGTATTCGGGAGACCCAGTACTTC

J: TRBJ1-4
D: TRBD1
V: TRBV20-1
size: few
length: 13
CDR3: CSAEKTGGEKLFF
DNA: TGCAGTGCGGAGAAAACAGGGGGGGAAAAACTGTTTTTT

J: TRBJ2-3
D: NA
V: TRBV12-3/TRBV12-4
size: many
length: 13
CDR3: CASSSRGTDTQYF
DNA: TGCGCCAGCAGCTCCAGGGGCACAGATACGCAGTATTTT

J: TRBJ2-5
D: TRBD2
V: TRBV4-1
size: NA
length: 15
CDR3: CASSQGSGSFETQYF
DNA: TGCGCCAGCAGCCAAGGAAGCGGGAGCTTCGAGACCCAGTACTTC

J: TRBJ2-7
D: TRBD2
V: TRBV20-1
size: NA
length: 16
CDR3: CSAKGLAGKSGDEQYF
DNA: TGCAGTGCTAAAGGACTAGCGGGAAAATCGGGCGATGAGCAGTACTTC

J: TRBJ2-1
D: NA
V: TRBV29-1
size: few
length: 16
CDR3: CSVDSGSLPYVNEQFF
DNA: TGCAGCGTTGACTCCGGTAGCTTGCCCTACGTGAATGAGCAGTTCTTC

J: TRBJ2-7
D: NA
V: TRBV6-2/TRBV6-3
size: NA
length: 15
CDR3: CASSYGIQKAYEQYF
DNA: TGTGCCAGCAGTTACGGGATCCAGAAGGCTTACGAGCAGTACTTC

J: TRBJ2-5
D: NA
V: TRBV20-1
size: NA
length: 11
CDR3: CSARDISEQYF
DNA: TGCAGTGCTAGAGATATCAGTGAGCAGTACTTC

J: TRBJ1-2
D: NA
V: TRBV9
size: many
length: 16
CDR3: CASSVADAIANYGYTF
DNA: TGTGCCAGCAGCGTAGCAGACGCAATTGCTAACTATGGCTACACCTTC

J: TRBJ2-3
D: TRBD2
V: TRBV7-2
size: few
length: 18
CDR3: CASSYRKGLAGAVDTQYF
DNA: TGTGCCAGCAGCTACCGAAAGGGACTAGCGGGAGCGGTCGATACGCAGTATTTT